The source of this TCR beta chain is a study of cytomegalovirus exposure and HLA in healthy donors. The study, taken as a whole, reports: Per a prior analysis, the majority of TCR beta V segments were productive roughly 90% or roughly 30% of the time. Common viral pathogens were later found to be apparently linked to several of the most significant clusters.

This clone has just a few counts. Its antigen is not known. PCR used 60 Vbeta primers and 13 Jbeta primers. Clones were sequenced by immunoSEQ multiplex PCR, and TCRdb holds only the in-frame ones, with some missing. The table has approximately 100,000 clones, about 68% seen once; the top ten hold less than 4.5%. The CDR3 is 13 residues long. J gave up 10 bases and V 4 bases, and 6 bases lay outside the gene matches. In germline, CDR1 is SGHVS, CDR2 FQNEAQ. Sequencing input: PBMCs. The rearrangement joins TRBV7-8 to TRBJ2-2; TRBD1 matches 7 bases. The origin of this receptor is a man aged 25 to 40 in good health and CMV-seropositive. This CDR3 is CASSSTGLAELFF. The CDR3 DNA sequence: TGTGCCAGCAGCTCGACAGGGCTTGCGGAGCTGTTTTTT.